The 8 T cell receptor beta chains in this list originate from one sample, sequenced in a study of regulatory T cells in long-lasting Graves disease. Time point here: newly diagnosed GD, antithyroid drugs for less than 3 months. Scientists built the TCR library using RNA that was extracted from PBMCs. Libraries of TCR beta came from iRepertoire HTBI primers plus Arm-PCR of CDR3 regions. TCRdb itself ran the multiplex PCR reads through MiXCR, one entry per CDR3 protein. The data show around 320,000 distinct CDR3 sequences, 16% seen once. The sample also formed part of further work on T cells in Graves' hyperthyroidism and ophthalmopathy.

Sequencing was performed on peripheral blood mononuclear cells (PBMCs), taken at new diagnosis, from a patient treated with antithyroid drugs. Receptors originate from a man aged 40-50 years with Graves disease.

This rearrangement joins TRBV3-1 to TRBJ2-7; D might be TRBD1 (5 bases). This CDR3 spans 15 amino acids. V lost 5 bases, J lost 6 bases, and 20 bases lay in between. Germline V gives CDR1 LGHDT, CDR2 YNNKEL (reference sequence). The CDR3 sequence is CASSFGQGLLVEQYF. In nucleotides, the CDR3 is TGTGCCAGCAGCTTCGGGCAGGGCTTGTTGGTCGAGCAGTACTTC.

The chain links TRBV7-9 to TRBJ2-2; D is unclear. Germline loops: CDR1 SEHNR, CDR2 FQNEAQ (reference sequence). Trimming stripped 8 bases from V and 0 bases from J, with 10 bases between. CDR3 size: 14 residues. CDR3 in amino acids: CASRPSANTGELFF. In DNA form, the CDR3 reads TGTGCCAGCCGACCGAGCGCGAACACCGGGGAGCTGTTTTTT.

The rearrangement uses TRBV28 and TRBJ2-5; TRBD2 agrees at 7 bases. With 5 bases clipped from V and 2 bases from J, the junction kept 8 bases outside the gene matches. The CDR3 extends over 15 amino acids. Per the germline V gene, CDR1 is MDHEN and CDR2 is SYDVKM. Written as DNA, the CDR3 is TGTGCCAGCAGTCCCTCGCTAGCGGAGCAAGAGACCCAGTACTTC. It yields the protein CASSPSLAEQETQYF.

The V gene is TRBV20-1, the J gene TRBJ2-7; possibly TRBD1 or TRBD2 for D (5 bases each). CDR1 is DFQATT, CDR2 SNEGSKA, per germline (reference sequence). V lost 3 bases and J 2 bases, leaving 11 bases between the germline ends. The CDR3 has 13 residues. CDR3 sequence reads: CSASRDGPYEQYF. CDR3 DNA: TGCAGTGCTAGCAGGGACGGACCCTACGAGCAGTACTTC.

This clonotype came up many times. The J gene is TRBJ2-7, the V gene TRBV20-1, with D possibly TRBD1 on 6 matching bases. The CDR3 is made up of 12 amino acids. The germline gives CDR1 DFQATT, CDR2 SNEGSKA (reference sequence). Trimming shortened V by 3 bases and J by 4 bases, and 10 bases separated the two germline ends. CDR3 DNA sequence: TGCAGTGCTAGCAGGGGAAATTACGAGCAGTACTTC. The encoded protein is CSASRGNYEQYF.

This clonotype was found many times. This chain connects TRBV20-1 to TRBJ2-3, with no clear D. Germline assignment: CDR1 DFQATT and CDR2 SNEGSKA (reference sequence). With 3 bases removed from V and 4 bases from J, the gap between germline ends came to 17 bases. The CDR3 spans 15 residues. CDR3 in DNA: TGCAGTGCTAGTGGCTTGCTCTACGGCTCAGATACGCAGTATTTT. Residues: CSASGLLYGSDTQYF.

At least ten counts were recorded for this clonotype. In DNA form, the CDR3 reads TGTGCCATCGCGTCAATAGCGGGGGCTAACACCTACAATGAGCAGTTCTTC. As protein: CAIASIAGANTYNEQFF. The gene calls are TRBV10-3 and TRBJ2-1; 9 nucleotides align to TRBD2. J was trimmed by 2 bases and V by 8 bases; bases with no gene match: 13. The CDR3 runs to 17 residues. The V gene's germline CDR1 is ENHRY and CDR2 SYGVKD.

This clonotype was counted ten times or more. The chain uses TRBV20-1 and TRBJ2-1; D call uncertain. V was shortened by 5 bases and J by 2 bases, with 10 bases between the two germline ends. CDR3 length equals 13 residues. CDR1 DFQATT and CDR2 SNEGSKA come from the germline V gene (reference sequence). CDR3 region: CSAEPPAYNEQFF. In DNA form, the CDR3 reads TGCAGTGCTGAGCCCCCCGCCTACAATGAGCAGTTCTTC.